This T cell receptor beta chain is from a study of blood T cells in healthy people across ages. Looked up from germline, CDR1 is SGHTA and CDR2 is FQGNSA. Trimming removed 5 bases at V and 1 base at J, with 12 bases between. The CDR3 totals 15 residues. The second PCR ran roughly 7 to 12 cycles with a sample-barcoded 5' primer and J-beta primers. TCRdb reanalysed the 5' RACE reads using MiXCR and keeps one entry per CDR3 protein. The table lists roughly 550,000 distinct CDR3 sequences, approximately 25% of them singletons. The sample was also linked to a second study, of T cells of mothers and their children. That investigation notes: Compared with unrelated pairs, related mother-child pairs had slightly higher, non-significant overlap.

The sequence was collected from a boy aged 5-17 years in good health. The chain uses TRBV7-2 and TRBJ1-5; D call uncertain. The sample consisted of blood. CDR3 DNA: TGTGCCAGCAGCCACGATTTAGGGAGCAATCAGCCCCAGCATTTT. It specifies CASSHDLGSNQPQHF.